This T cell receptor (beta chain) was identified in a study of blood T cell repertoires in COVID-19 (TCRdb year 2020). In the study overall: Collaborator samples came from the United States, Italy and Spain and covered acute and convalescent phases of COVID-19. The material from the prospective study consisted of cDNA or gDNA derived from T cells, B-cell-depleted T cells, or PBMCs. Subjects who had been exposed to COVID-19, were actively infected with it, or had recovered from it provided the deeply sampled blood TCRbeta repertoires that made up the dataset. The repertoires were released in a freely available public database intended as a resource for research on the immune response to SARS-CoV-2. Samples came from the ongoing ImmuneRACE study (first 160 participants) plus 1,254 subjects from 6 global collaborators. A de-identified subject ID, COVID-19 status, age in years and sex were almost always included in the sample metadata. Where HLA class I and class II types were available, the types were taken from metadata supplied by the sample provider, not from assay-based typing.

About this clone: Its target antigen remains unknown. Per-base qualities were not stored, and no clone one base away is much larger.

General findings and caveats noted by the study authors: The quantity of clinical and demographic metadata differed by source and by participant and was supplied without curation.

The immunoSEQ Assay, a bias-controlled multiplex PCR, was used to amplify TCRbeta CDR3 regions from genomic DNA. The authors' pipeline ran thus. Within the assay, amplification of reference gene primers was used to estimate how many nucleated cells each sample contained. Sequence reads were collapsed and filtered to measure the absolute abundance of every unique TCRbeta CDR3 rearrangement. For each sample, productive Simpson clonality was calculated as the square root of Simpson's diversity index across productive rearrangements. TCRdb limited this immuneACCESS table to in-frame rearrangements with V and J called. A share of clones is missing; checked studies link under half to unresolved V genes, and the rest is unexplained. Clone size and V and J calls were adopted from that table, with D and trimming inferred from the DNA. Counted in this sample were 30,000 to 45,000 clones; approximately 84% of them appeared once. The ten largest clones capture approximately 30% of the sample.

CDR1 and CDR2, looked up from the germline V gene, are SGHTA and FQGNSA. There are 14 amino acids in the CDR3, from cysteine to phenylalanine inclusive. Only the CDR3 DNA is retained, 42 bases long and in frame from the first base. The germline V end is reduced by 3 bases and the J end by 4 bases; junction bases left unmatched: 6. Whole blood was collected in K2EDTA tubes by collaborating institutions according to the institutions' own protocols. For TCRbeta analysis, collaborator samples were shipped as frozen whole blood, as isolated PBMCs, or as DNA extracted from either sample type. The chain employs TRBV7-2 and TRBJ2-7; 7 central nucleotides agree with TRBD2. The origin of this receptor is a man at least 80 years old with active or convalescent COVID-19. Sequences were obtained from peripheral blood. CDR3 sequence: CASSLGGFSYEQYF. In nucleotide form, the sequence is TGTGCCAGCAGCTTGGGGGGGTTCTCATACGAGCAGTACTTC.